One and the same sample provided the 24 T cell receptor beta chains below, sequenced in a study of CD8+CD57+ T cells in acquired aplastic anemia. CD8+CD57+ cell expansion had been shown by flow cytometry in patients chosen for sequencing. TCR beta VDJ and CDR3 were profiled, and genomic DNA was the template. TCRdb passed the reads through MiXCR, listing each CDR3 protein once. The table includes tens of thousands of distinct CDR3 sequences, roughly two thirds detected once. The sequenced sample was sorted CD4+, CD8+, or CD8+CD57+ T cells (not recorded which) from PBMCs. All receptors come from a human donor with aplastic anemia.

This clonotype was counted once. The chain couples TRBV9 to TRBJ2-2; a weak D match, TRBD1 (6 bases). This CDR3 is built from 15 residues. V dropped 3 bases and J dropped 7 bases, with 16 bases sitting between them. The germline gives CDR1 SGDLS, CDR2 YYNGEE. The CDR3, as DNA: TGTGCCAGCAGCGCTCTTGGGGGCTTCGGCGGGGAGCTGTTTTTT. Its protein is CASSALGGFGGELFF.

This chain uses TRBV20-1 with TRBJ1-1; D is unclear. The V gene's germline CDR1 is DFQATT and CDR2 SNEGSKA (reference sequence). This CDR3 is built from 13 residues. Written as DNA, the CDR3 is TGCAGCGTACTCCCAAGGCCATACACTGAAGCTTTCTTT. Translating it yields CSVLPRPYTEAFF.

J is TRBJ1-2 and V is TRBV2, with TRBD1 as a possible D gene (5 bases). CDR1 and CDR2 from the germline V gene are SNHLY and FYNNEI. Trimming pared 8 bases from V and 4 bases from J, leaving 11 bases between. The CDR3 has 12 residues. Written as DNA, the CDR3 is TGTGCCAGCGGGACTGACTTCTATGGCTACACCTTC. It is translated as CASGTDFYGYTF.

The V and J genes are TRBV15 and TRBJ1-6, with D maybe TRBD1 (6 bases). V shed 4 bases and J shed 9 bases, with 13 bases lying between them. Germline assignment: CDR1 LNHNV and CDR2 YYDKDF (reference sequence). This CDR3 is built from 14 residues. CDR3: CATSKTGFSSPLHF. CDR3 in DNA: TGTGCCACCAGCAAAACAGGGTTTTCTTCACCCCTCCACTTT.

This clonotype was counted many times. This chain uses TRBV9 with TRBJ1-6; 7 bases map to TRBD1. CDR1 and CDR2 from the germline V gene are SGDLS and YYNGEE. The junction had 2 bases not matched to a gene; V was cut back by 3 bases and J by 8 bases. The CDR3 spans 13 residues. In DNA, the CDR3 is TGTGCCAGCAGCGGACAGGGTGATTCACCCCTCCACTTT. Encoded protein: CASSGQGDSPLHF.

The chain links TRBV29-1 to TRBJ2-1, with 7 positions matching TRBD1. The trim removed 6 bases at V and 0 bases at J, leaving 5 bases unmatched. CDR3 length equals 14 residues. Germline V gives CDR1 SQVTM, CDR2 ANQGSEA. CDR3 coding DNA: TGCAGCGTCCAGGACAGGAGCTCCTACAATGAGCAGTTCTTC. It yields the protein CSVQDRSSYNEQFF.

The rearrangement joins TRBV19 to TRBJ1-5, with a possible D match to TRBD1 (5 bases). CDR1 and CDR2 (germline): LNHDA, SQIVND (reference sequence). This CDR3 contains 15 residues. V lost 1 base and J 6 bases, leaving 13 bases between the germline ends. The CDR3 sequence is CASSIVVTGPQPQHF. The DNA for the CDR3 is TGTGCCAGTAGTATAGTGGTTACGGGGCCTCAGCCCCAGCATTTT.

The chain uses TRBV25-1 and TRBJ1-6; the D is unclear. CDR3 length: 13 residues. V gave up 7 bases and J gave up 6 bases, with 10 bases separating them. Germline V CDR1 and CDR2: MGHDK, SYGVNS. CDR3 sequence: CASNGDGNSPLHF. CDR3 bases: TGTGCCAGCAACGGTGACGGTAATTCACCCCTCCACTTT.

The chain combines TRBV25-1 with TRBJ2-1, with a possible D match to TRBD2 (5 bases). There are 13 residues in the CDR3. The V end was cut by 0 bases, the J end by 9 bases, with 9 bases between. In germline, CDR1 is MGHDK, CDR2 SYGVNS. The CDR3 sequence: CASSEYLSGEQFF. CDR3 sequence (DNA): TGTGCCAGCAGTGAATATCTAAGCGGTGAGCAGTTCTTC.

The J gene is TRBJ2-2, the V gene TRBV24-1, with 8 bases lining up with TRBD2. CDR1 KGHDR and CDR2 SFDVKD come from the germline V gene. The CDR3 has 16 amino acids. Trimming took 7 bases from V and 2 from J; bases not matched to a gene: 8. CDR3 DNA: TGTGCCACCAGCAGGATATTAGCGGGAAACACCGGGGAGCTGTTTTTT. Amino acid sequence: CATSRILAGNTGELFF.

The J gene is TRBJ2-7, the V gene TRBV19, with TRBD2 as a possible D gene (6 bases). CDR1 and CDR2 (germline): LNHDA, SQIVND (reference sequence). The length of the CDR3 is 12 residues. Deletions cut 3 bases from V and 10 bases from J, with 13 bases between. CDR3 bases: TGTGCCAGTAGTATTTGGGGGGAAGGACAGTACTTC. This gives the protein CASSIWGEGQYF.

V gene TRBV12-3 or TRBV12-4 combines with J gene TRBJ1-2, with D possibly matching TRBD1 (6 bases). The CDR3 spans 12 residues. V was cut by 7 bases and J by 8 bases, with 14 bases left in between. The CDR3 reads CASTRTGNGYTF. For the CDR3, the DNA is TGTGCCAGCACCCGAACAGGGAACGGCTACACCTTC.

This chain connects TRBV7-9 to TRBJ1-2; maybe TRBD1 (5 bases). Germline CDR1 SEHNR, CDR2 FQNEAQ (reference sequence). Between the trimmed V and J ends, which lost 1 base and 8 bases, there was a span of 11 bases. The CDR3 length is 13 residues. The CDR3 nucleotides are TGTGCCAGCAGCTTAGAGGGGTTTAGGGGCTACACCTTC. Encoded protein: CASSLEGFRGYTF.

This clonotype turned up a few times. The rearrangement links TRBV29-1 to TRBJ2-7; unclear D gene. Trimming pared 0 bases from V and 7 bases from J, leaving 13 bases between. The CDR3 loop spans 13 amino acids. Germline CDR1 is SQVTM and CDR2 is ANQGSEA. The CDR3 bases are TGCAGCGTTGAAGACGGGTCGGGTAGGGAGCAGTACTTC. Protein: CSVEDGSGREQYF.

In its sample, this clonotype was seen many times. The rearrangement links TRBV7-8 to TRBJ2-5, with 8 bases matching TRBD2. Trimming at V came to 7 bases and at J to 7 bases, leaving 11 bases not matched to a gene. This CDR3 contains 14 residues. Looked up from germline, CDR1 is SGHVS and CDR2 is FQNEAQ. The CDR3 loop is CASTSGGAGVTQYF. CDR3 nucleotide sequence: TGTGCCAGCACCTCCGGGGGAGCGGGGGTGACCCAGTACTTC.

V is TRBV19 and J is TRBJ1-2; D might be TRBD1 (5 bases). V lost 8 bases, J lost 7 bases, and 11 bases lay in between. This CDR3 is 11 amino acids long. Germline CDR1 and CDR2: LNHDA and SQIVND (reference sequence). The CDR3 nucleotides are TGTGCCAGTGCTGCCGGGGCTGGCTACACCTTC. It codes for CASAAGAGYTF.

The chain combines TRBV9 with TRBJ1-1, with unresolved D. Germline V gene data show CDR1 as SGDLS and CDR2 as YYNGEE. Trimming pared 4 bases from V and 8 bases from J, leaving 3 bases between. The CDR3 covers 9 residues. Written as DNA, the CDR3 is TGTGCCAGCAGCCCCGAAGCTTTCTTT. Translating gives CASSPEAFF.

The chain links TRBV29-1 to TRBJ2-7, with a possible D match to TRBD1 (5 bases). The germline V gene encodes CDR1 SQVTM and CDR2 ANQGSEA. This CDR3 contains 13 residues. V shed 5 bases and J shed 2 bases, with 13 bases lying between them. Written as DNA, the CDR3 is TGCAGCGTTCAGGGCCTGGGGACCTACGAGCAGTACTTC. Its protein is CSVQGLGTYEQYF.

In the case of this clonotype: Sequence at one end of the junction differs from germline and may be a read error. The chain is built from TRBV25-1 and TRBJ1-1; TRBD1 is a possible D gene (5 bases). Looked up from germline, CDR1 is MGHDK and CDR2 is SYGVNS. The length of the CDR3 is 13 residues. CDR3 loop: CASGRGSITEAFF. DNA of the CDR3: TGCGCCAGTGGAAGGGGCTCGATCACTGAAGCTTTCTTT.

Concerning this clonotype itself: A single base separates this from a much larger clone, so it may be a read error. The chain carries TRBV5-1 and TRBJ1-1; tentative D call: TRBD1 (6 bases). The CDR3 covers 17 residues. Between the trimmed V and J ends, which lost 3 bases and 3 bases, there was a span of 21 bases. Looked up from germline, CDR1 is SGHRS and CDR2 is YFSETQ. Written as DNA, the CDR3 is TGCGCCAGCAGCTCCTTAGGGAGGACAGAAATAGACACTGAAGCTTTCTTT. It encodes CASSSLGRTEIDTEAFF.

CDR3: CATSRPGTGGETQYF. The CDR3 nucleotides read TGTGCCACCAGCAGACCCGGGACAGGGGGAGAGACCCAGTACTTC. The genes are TRBV15 and TRBJ2-5; 11 bases are shared with TRBD1. Losses at the gene ends were 2 bases for V and 4 bases for J; bases not matched to a gene: 3. The V gene's germline CDR1 is LNHNV and CDR2 YYDKDF (reference sequence). This CDR3 has 15 amino acids.

This clonotype was detected ten times or more. The V and J genes are TRBV7-8 and TRBJ1-2; no clear D. From germline, CDR1 is SGHVS and CDR2 FQNEAQ. This CDR3 spans 14 amino acids. The ends were cut back, 3 bases at V and 4 bases at J, with 12 bases in the middle. The CDR3 nucleotides are TGTGCCAGCAGCTTCACCAGTGAAAGCTATGGCTACACCTTC. Translated: CASSFTSESYGYTF.

The chain recombines TRBV20-1 with TRBJ1-1; no clear D gene. The germline gives CDR1 DFQATT, CDR2 SNEGSKA (reference sequence). Trimming removed 0 bases from V and 0 bases from J, with 14 bases in between. CDR3 size: 16 residues. The CDR3 DNA is TGCAGTGCTAGAGATAAGAGGGCTAGAGTGAACACTGAAGCTTTCTTT. This translates into CSARDKRARVNTEAFF.

The rearrangement links TRBV15 to TRBJ1-2; D gene unclear. V shed 2 bases and J shed 2 bases, with 3 bases lying between them. CDR1 and CDR2 from the germline V gene are LNHNV and YYDKDF (reference sequence). This CDR3 is 12 amino acids long. The CDR3 DNA reads TGTGCCACCAGCAGACCGAACTATGGCTACACCTTC. Protein: CATSRPNYGYTF.